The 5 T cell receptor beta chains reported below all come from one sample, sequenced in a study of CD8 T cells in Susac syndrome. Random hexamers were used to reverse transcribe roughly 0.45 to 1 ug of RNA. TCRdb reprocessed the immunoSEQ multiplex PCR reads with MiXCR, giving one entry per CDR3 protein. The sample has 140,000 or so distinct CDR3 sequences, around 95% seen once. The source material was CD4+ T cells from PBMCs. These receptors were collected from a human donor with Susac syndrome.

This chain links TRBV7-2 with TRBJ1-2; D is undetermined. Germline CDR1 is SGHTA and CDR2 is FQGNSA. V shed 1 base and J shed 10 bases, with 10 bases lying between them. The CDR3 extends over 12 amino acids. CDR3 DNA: TGTGCCAGCAGCTTAGTACCGATGGACTACACCTTC. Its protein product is CASSLVPMDYTF.

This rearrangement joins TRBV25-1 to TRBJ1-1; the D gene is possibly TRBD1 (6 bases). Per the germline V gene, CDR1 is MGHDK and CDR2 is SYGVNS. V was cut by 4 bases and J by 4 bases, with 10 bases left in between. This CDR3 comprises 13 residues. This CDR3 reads CASSAPGVTEAFF. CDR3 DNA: TGTGCCAGCAGTGCCCCAGGGGTCACTGAAGCTTTCTTT.

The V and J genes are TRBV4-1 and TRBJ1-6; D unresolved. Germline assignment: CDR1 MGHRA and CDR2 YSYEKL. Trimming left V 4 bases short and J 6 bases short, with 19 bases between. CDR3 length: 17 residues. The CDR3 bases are TGCGCCAGCAGCCCACAGTTCCGGGCCTCGGGTAATTCACCCCTCCACTTT. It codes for CASSPQFRASGNSPLHF.

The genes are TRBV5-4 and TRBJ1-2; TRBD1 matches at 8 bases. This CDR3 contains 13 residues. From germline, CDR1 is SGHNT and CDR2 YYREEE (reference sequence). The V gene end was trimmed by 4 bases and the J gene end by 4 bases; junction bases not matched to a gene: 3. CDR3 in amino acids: CASSRGTGYGYTF. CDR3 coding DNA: TGTGCCAGCAGCAGAGGGACAGGCTATGGCTACACCTTC.

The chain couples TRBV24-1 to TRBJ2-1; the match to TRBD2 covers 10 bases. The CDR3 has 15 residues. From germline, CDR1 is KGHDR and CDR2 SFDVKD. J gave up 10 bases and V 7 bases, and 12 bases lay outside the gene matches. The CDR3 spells CATSGTSGTSWEQFF. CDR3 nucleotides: TGTGCCACCAGCGGAACTAGCGGGACCTCATGGGAGCAGTTCTTC.